These 16 T cell receptor beta chains share one sample of origin, sequenced in a study of Tregs in tolerant kidney transplant recipients. Sequenced by immunoSEQ multiplex PCR; TCRdb stores in-frame clones only, minus some. The data hold about 120,000 clones, with about 90% observed a single time. Sequenced material: CD4+ T cells from blood. These receptors originate from a human donor in good health.

The V call is TRBV7-6, the J call TRBJ2-2; D is uncertain. Trimming removed 2 bases at V and 13 bases at J, with 14 bases between. This CDR3 contains 13 residues. Germline values: CDR1 SGHVS, CDR2 FNYEAQ. Written as DNA, the CDR3 is TGTGCCAGCAGCTTATCTTTACCAGGAGCGCTGTTTTTT. It yields the protein CASSLSLPGALFF.

The chain combines TRBV5-1 with TRBJ2-7, with 7 bases matching TRBD2. CDR3 size: 15 residues. The germline CDR1 and CDR2 sequences are SGHRS and YFSETQ. J was trimmed by 3 bases and V by 0 bases; bases with no gene match: 6. The DNA of the CDR3 is TGCGCCAGCAGCTTGGGCGACGGACTAGTCTACGAGCAGTACTTC. Its protein product is CASSLGDGLVYEQYF.

This chain connects TRBV6-5 to TRBJ1-2, with D possibly being TRBD1 (5 bases). CDR3 length: 15 amino acids. V lost 7 bases, J lost 2 bases, and 17 bases lay in between. Germline V gene sequence: CDR1 MNHEY, CDR2 SVGAGI. The CDR3 DNA reads as TGTGCCAGCAAAAGGGACCGAGATCGGAACTATGGCTACACCTTC. This gives the protein CASKRDRDRNYGYTF.

This chain joins TRBV6-5 and TRBJ1-4; D is ambiguous. This CDR3 is built from 13 residues. The V gene lost 4 bases and the J gene lost 3 bases, with 6 bases spanning the gap. Germline lookup yields CDR1 MNHEY and CDR2 SVGAGI. The CDR3 spells CASSLVSNEKLFF. CDR3 sequence (DNA): TGTGCCAGCAGTTTGGTTTCTAATGAAAAACTGTTTTTT.

This chain links TRBV2 with TRBJ1-2; TRBD1 agrees at 9 bases. CDR1 and CDR2 from the germline V gene are SNHLY and FYNNEI. The CDR3 has 16 residues. V trimming: 8 bases; J trimming: 5 bases; junction bases outside the gene matches: 15. CDR3 amino acids: CASSLGEGQGSYGYTF. CDR3 coding DNA: TGTGCCAGCTCCTTGGGGGAGGGACAGGGATCGTATGGCTACACCTTC.

The chain has TRBV28 and TRBJ1-4; D ambiguous. V lost 5 bases to trimming and J lost 7 bases, with 8 bases between them. The CDR3 is 12 amino acids. CDR1 MDHEN and CDR2 SYDVKM come from the germline V gene. The CDR3 protein is CASSPVSEKLFF. The CDR3 DNA reads as TGTGCCAGCAGTCCTGTTTCTGAAAAACTGTTTTTT.

This chain connects TRBV6-5 to TRBJ1-3, with 7 positions matching TRBD1. V shed 6 bases and J 2 bases; nucleotides not matched to a gene: 7. Germline CDR1 is MNHEY and CDR2 is SVGAGI. The CDR3 totals 15 residues. Here the CDR3 DNA reads TGTGCCAGCAGCCTCCGGGACAGTCCTGGAAACACCATATATTTT. Its translation is CASSLRDSPGNTIYF.

The chain couples TRBV6-6 to TRBJ1-1; perhaps TRBD1 as D (5 bases). The germline gives CDR1 MNHNY, CDR2 SVGAGI (reference sequence). The ends were cut back, 1 base at V and 5 bases at J, with 14 bases in the middle. There are 15 residues in the CDR3. Written as DNA, the CDR3 is TGTGCCAGCAGTTACTTTCACGGGGGGGATACTGAAGCTTTCTTT. As protein: CASSYFHGGDTEAFF.

V usage is TRBV5-4 and J usage is TRBJ2-3, with 9 bases fitting TRBD1. The CDR3 length is 15 residues. V gave up 0 bases and J gave up 3 bases; unmatched junction bases: 2. Germline CDR1 is SGHNT and CDR2 is YYREEE (reference sequence). CDR3 protein: CASSLGQGGTDTQYF. The CDR3 DNA reads as TGTGCCAGCAGCTTGGGACAGGGGGGGACAGATACGCAGTATTTT.

The gene calls are TRBV19 and TRBJ1-5, with D tentatively TRBD1 (5 bases). CDR3 length: 16 amino acids. Germline CDR1 and CDR2: LNHDA and SQIVND (reference sequence). The V gene lost 3 bases and the J gene lost 1 base, with 13 bases spanning the gap. CDR3: CASSMGRNRSNQPQHF. The CDR3 DNA is TGTGCCAGTAGTATGGGACGGAATAGGAGCAATCAGCCCCAGCATTTT.

J is TRBJ2-3 and V is TRBV9; a possible D gene is TRBD1 (5 bases). CDR1 SGDLS and CDR2 YYNGEE come from the germline V gene. CDR3 length: 16 residues. V lost 0 bases and J lost 1, with 12 bases in between. The CDR3 region has the DNA TGTGCCAGCAGCGTAGATTGGGGCGGCGGCACAGATACGCAGTATTTT. Its translation is CASSVDWGGGTDTQYF.

The chain employs TRBV29-1 and TRBJ2-1, with D possibly being TRBD1 (6 bases). Per germline, CDR1 SQVTM and CDR2 ANQGSEA. Trimming removed 3 bases at V and 0 bases at J, with 9 bases between. There are 14 residues in the CDR3. CDR3: CSVEADSSYNEQFF. Here the CDR3 DNA reads TGCAGCGTTGAGGCGGACAGCTCCTACAATGAGCAGTTCTTC.

The chain carries TRBV19 and TRBJ1-1; D possibly corresponds to TRBD1 (6 bases). CDR1 LNHDA and CDR2 SQIVND come from the germline V gene (reference sequence). This CDR3 contains 17 residues. Deletions cut 7 bases from V and 1 base from J, with 22 bases between. The DNA of the CDR3 is TGTGCCAGTAAGAACCTGCCAGGGGTCAGACCGAACACTGAAGCTTTCTTT. It encodes CASKNLPGVRPNTEAFF.

The genes are TRBV2 and TRBJ2-6; the match to TRBD1 covers 10 bases. Trimming removed 8 bases from V and 2 bases from J; junction bases left unmatched: 3. Germline CDR1 is SNHLY and CDR2 is FYNNEI. This CDR3 region has 15 residues. The CDR3 reads CASSGQGTGANVLTF. As DNA, the CDR3 is TGTGCCAGCTCGGGACAGGGGACTGGGGCCAACGTCCTGACTTTC.

The rearrangement links TRBV5-1 to TRBJ2-3; D unresolved. V dropped 0 bases and J dropped 0 bases, with 8 bases sitting between them. CDR3 length equals 15 residues. Germline V gene lookup returns CDR1 SGHRS and CDR2 YFSETQ. CDR3 loop: CASSLELRSTDTQYF. The CDR3 DNA reads as TGCGCCAGCAGCTTGGAGCTGAGGAGCACAGATACGCAGTATTTT.

The V and J genes are TRBV2 and TRBJ2-5, with 9 bases aligning to TRBD2. CDR1 SNHLY and CDR2 FYNNEI come from the germline V gene. V lost 2 bases to trimming and J lost 9 bases; unmatched junction nucleotides: 10. CDR3 length: 15 amino acids. The CDR3 nucleotides are TGTGCCAGCAGTGAACGGCGGGGGGGCTTGGAGGCCCAGTACTTC. Translated: CASSERRGGLEAQYF.